The entry that follows covers one TCR beta chain sequence. The entry originates in a study of response to subunit inactivated influenza vaccine. Germline V gives CDR1 SQVTM, CDR2 ANQGSEA. The CDR3 loop spans 10 amino acids. The V gene lost 4 bases and the J gene lost 9 bases, with 7 bases spanning the gap. TCRdb called the RT-PCR reads again in MiXCR, with one record for every CDR3 protein. The sample yields about 540,000 distinct CDR3 sequences, approximately 20% seen once. The sample was also linked to a second study, of T cells expressing NK-cell markers. That source notes: UMI-tagged 5'RACE template switching yielded the TCR beta cDNA.

The sequence derives from a man between 45 and 60 years old who received an inactivated influenza vaccine. The sample here was CD4+ T cells sorted from PBMCs, taken 12 days after vaccination. The rearrangement links TRBV29-1 to TRBJ2-1; no clear D gene. CDR3 region: CSVGALEQFF. The CDR3 coding sequence is TGCAGCGTTGGGGCCCTTGAGCAGTTCTTC.